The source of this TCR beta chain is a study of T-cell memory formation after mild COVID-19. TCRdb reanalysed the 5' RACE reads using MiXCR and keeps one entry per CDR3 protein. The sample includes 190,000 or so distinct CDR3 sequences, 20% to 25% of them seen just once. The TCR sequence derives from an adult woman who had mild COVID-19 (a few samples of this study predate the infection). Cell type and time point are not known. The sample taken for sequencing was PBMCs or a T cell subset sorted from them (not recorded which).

The CDR3 DNA reads TGCAGCACGAGACTAGCGTTGGCTGGGGAGACCCAGTACTTC. Translating it yields CSTRLALAGETQYF. The V gene is TRBV29-1, the J gene TRBJ2-5; 8 bases agree with TRBD2. The germline V gene encodes CDR1 SQVTM and CDR2 ANQGSEA. The trim removed 8 bases at V and 5 bases at J, leaving 13 bases unmatched. This CDR3 has 14 amino acids.